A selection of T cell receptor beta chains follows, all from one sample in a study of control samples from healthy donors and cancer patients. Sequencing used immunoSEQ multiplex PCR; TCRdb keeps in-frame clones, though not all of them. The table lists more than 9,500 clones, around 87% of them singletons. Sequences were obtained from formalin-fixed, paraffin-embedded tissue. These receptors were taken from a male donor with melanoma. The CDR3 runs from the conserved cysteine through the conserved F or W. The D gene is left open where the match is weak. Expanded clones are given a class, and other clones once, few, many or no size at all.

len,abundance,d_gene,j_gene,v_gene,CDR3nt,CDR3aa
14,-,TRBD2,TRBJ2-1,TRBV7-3,TGTGCCAGCTCCCAGGGGACTAGGAACAATGAGCAGTTCTTC,CASSQGTRNNEQFF
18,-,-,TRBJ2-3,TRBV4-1,TGCGCCAGCAGCCTACTATCGGGCACCTATTCTAGCACAGATACGCAGTATTTT,CASSLLSGTYSSTDTQYF
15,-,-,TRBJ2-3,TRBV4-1,TGCGCCAGCAGCCTCGAGGGGGGCGAGGCAGATACGCAGTATTTT,CASSLEGGEADTQYF
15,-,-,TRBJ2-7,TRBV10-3,TGTGCCAACAAAGCCGAATCAGGGAACTCCTACGAGCAGTACTTC,CANKAESGNSYEQYF
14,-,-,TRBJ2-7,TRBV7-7,TGTGCTAGCAGCTTAGCAGGCAGGGTCGACGAGCAGTACTTC,CASSLAGRVDEQYF
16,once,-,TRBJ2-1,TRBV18,TGTGCCAGCTCACCAAAGAGGCCTGACTTGTACAATGAGCAGTTCTTC,CASSPKRPDLYNEQFF
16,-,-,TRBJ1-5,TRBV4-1,TGCGCCAGCAGCCAAACGGGGACATCTAACAATCAGCCCCAGCATTTT,CASSQTGTSNNQPQHF
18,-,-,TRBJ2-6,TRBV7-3,TGTGCCAGCAGCTTAGCGGAGTGGGGCAGCTCTGGGGCCAACGTCCTGACTTTC,CASSLAEWGSSGANVLTF
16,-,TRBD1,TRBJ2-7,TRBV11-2,TGTGCCAGCAGCAAGATTTCCGGGACAGGAGTCTACGAGCAGTACTTC,CASSKISGTGVYEQYF
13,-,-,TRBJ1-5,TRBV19,TGTGCCAGTAATGACAGGTACAATCAGCCCCAGCATTTT,CASNDRYNQPQHF
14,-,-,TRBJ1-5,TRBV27,TGTGCCAGCAGTAAAGGGATCCTGGGGCAGCCCCAGCATTTT,CASSKGILGQPQHF
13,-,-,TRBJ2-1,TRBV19,TGTGCCAGTAGTATTAGGGCTAGCGATGAGCAGTTCTTC,CASSIRASDEQFF
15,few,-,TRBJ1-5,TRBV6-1,TGTGCCAGCAGTGAGGATCATTATAGCAATCAGCCCCAGCATTTT,CASSEDHYSNQPQHF
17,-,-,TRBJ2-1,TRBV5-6,TGTGCCAGCAGCCCCCTGGGAGGATTTTCTTCCTACAATGAGCAGTTCTTC,CASSPLGGFSSYNEQFF
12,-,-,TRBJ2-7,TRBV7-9,TGTGCCAGCAGCTTAAACTCCTACGAGCAGTACTTC,CASSLNSYEQYF
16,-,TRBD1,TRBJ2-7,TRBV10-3,TGTGCCATCAGTGAACCGGGACAGGGGGCTGCGTACGAGCAGTACTTC,CAISEPGQGAAYEQYF
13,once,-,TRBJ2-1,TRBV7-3,TGTGCCAGCACTATAGGGGGAACCAATGAGCAGTTCTTC,CASTIGGTNEQFF
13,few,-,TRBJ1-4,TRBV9,TGTGCCAGCAGCCCGGACCTAAGTGAAAAACTGTTTTTT,CASSPDLSEKLFF
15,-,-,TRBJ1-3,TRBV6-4,TGTGCCAGCAGCTCAGGGTTCGGGGCTGGAAACACCATATATTTT,CASSSGFGAGNTIYF
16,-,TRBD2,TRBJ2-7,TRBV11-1,TGTGCCAGCAGCCCCGGACTAGCGGGAGGGCCCTACGAGCAGTACTTC,CASSPGLAGGPYEQYF
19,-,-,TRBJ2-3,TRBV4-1,TGCGCCAGCAGCCAAGAAGGGCTCTGGGGCTACCTATTAGCAGATACGCAGTATTTT,CASSQEGLWGYLLADTQYF
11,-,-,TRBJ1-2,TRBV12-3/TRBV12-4,TGTGCCAGCAAACGAGGAAACGGCTACACCTTC,CASKRGNGYTF
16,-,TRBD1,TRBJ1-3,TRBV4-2,TGTGCCAGCAGCAGACCGGGACAGGACTCTGGAAACACCATATATTTT,CASSRPGQDSGNTIYF
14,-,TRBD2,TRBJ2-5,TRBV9,TGTGCCAGCAGCGTGGCGGGAGCAGGCGAGACCCAGTACTTC,CASSVAGAGETQYF
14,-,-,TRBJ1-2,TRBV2,TGTGCCAGCAATGAACAGGGACATAACTATGGCTACACCTTC,CASNEQGHNYGYTF
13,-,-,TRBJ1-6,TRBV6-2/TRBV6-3,TGTGCCAGCAGTTACATCGTAGGCTCACCCCTCCACTTT,CASSYIVGSPLHF
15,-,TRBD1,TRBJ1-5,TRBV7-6,TGTGCCAGCAGCCCCGGACAGGGTAGCAATCAGCCCCAGCATTTT,CASSPGQGSNQPQHF
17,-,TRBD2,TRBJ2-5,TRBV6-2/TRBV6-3,TGTGCCAGCAGCCGAGGACTAGCGGGAGGGCCGCGAGAGACCCAGTACTTC,CASSRGLAGGPRETQYF
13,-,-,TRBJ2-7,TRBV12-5,TGTGCTAGTGGTTTGGGCGGGGTCTACGAGCAGTACTTC,CASGLGGVYEQYF
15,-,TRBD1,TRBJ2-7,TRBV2,TGTGCCAGCAGCCCACCCGGGACAGGGATACACGAGCAGTACTTC,CASSPPGTGIHEQYF
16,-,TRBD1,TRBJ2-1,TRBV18,TGTGCCAGCTCGCCAAGAGGAACAGGGGCAAACTATGAGCAGTTCTTC,CASSPRGTGANYEQFF
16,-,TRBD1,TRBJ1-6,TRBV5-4,TGTGCCAGCAGTCACGGACAGGGAAGGGTTGAATCACCCCTCCACTTT,CASSHGQGRVESPLHF
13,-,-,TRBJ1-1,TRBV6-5,TGTACCAGCACATGGACGGTGAACACTGAAGCTTTCTTT,CTSTWTVNTEAFF
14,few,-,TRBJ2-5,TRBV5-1,TGCGCCAGCAGCTTGGCCGGACGTATAGAGACCCAGTACTTC,CASSLAGRIETQYF
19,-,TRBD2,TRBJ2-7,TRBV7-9,TGTGCCAGCAGCAAGCGCGGGACTAGCGGGAACCTGCACCCCTACGAGCAGTACTTC,CASSKRGTSGNLHPYEQYF
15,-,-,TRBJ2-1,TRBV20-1,TGCAGTGCTAGTATAATGGGGACCCATTACAATGAGCAGTTCTTC,CSASIMGTHYNEQFF
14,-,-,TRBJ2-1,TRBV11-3,TGTGCCAGACCCTCTCCGGAGCTGGACAATGAGCAGTTCTTC,CARPSPELDNEQFF
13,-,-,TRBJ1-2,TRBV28,TGTGCCAGCAGTTGGGGGGGATGGCACGGCTACACCTTC,CASSWGGWHGYTF
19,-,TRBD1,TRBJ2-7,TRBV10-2,TGCGCCAGCAGTGAGGGGGTGGATCTTTTGGGACAGGGCTCCTACGAGCAGTACTTC,CASSEGVDLLGQGSYEQYF
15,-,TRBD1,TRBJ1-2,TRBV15,TGTGCCACCAGCGTTTCGGACAGGGGGCTTTATGGCTACACCTTC,CATSVSDRGLYGYTF
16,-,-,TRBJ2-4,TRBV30,TGTGCCTGGAGTGACCCGGGACGGTTAGCCAAAAACATTCAGTACTTC,CAWSDPGRLAKNIQYF
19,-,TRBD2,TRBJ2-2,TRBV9,TGTGCCAGCAGCGAACCCGGGACTAGCGGTTTGGCGAACACCGGGGAGCTGTTTTTT,CASSEPGTSGLANTGELFF
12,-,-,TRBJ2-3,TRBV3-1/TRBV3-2,TGTGCCAGCAAAGACGGCGCAGATACGCAGTATTTT,CASKDGADTQYF
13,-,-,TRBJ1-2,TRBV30,TGTGCCTGGAGTAGGGGTGATGGCTATGGCTACACCTTC,CAWSRGDGYGYTF
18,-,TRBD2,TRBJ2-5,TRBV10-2,TGCGCCAGCAGTGAGTGGCAGGGACTAGCGGGAGAGGGGGAGACCCAGTACTTC,CASSEWQGLAGEGETQYF
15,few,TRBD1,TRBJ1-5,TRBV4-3,TGCGCCAGCAGCCCTAGGACAGGGGAAAATCAGCCCCAGCATTTT,CASSPRTGENQPQHF
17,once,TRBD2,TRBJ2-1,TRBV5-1,TGCGCCAGCAGCCCCCCAACTAGCGGGAGGGCCTCGAATGAGCAGTTCTTC,CASSPPTSGRASNEQFF
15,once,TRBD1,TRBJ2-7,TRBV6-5,TGTGCCAGCAGTTACTCCCCAGGGGGCCCCTACGAGCAGTACTTC,CASSYSPGGPYEQYF
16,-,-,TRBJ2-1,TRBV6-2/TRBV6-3,TGTGCCAGCAGTTATAATAGCGGTCCCTCCTACAATGAGCAGTTCTTC,CASSYNSGPSYNEQFF
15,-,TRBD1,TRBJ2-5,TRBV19,TGTGCCAGTAGTTCGGGACAGGGAGGACGAGAGACCCAGTACTTC,CASSSGQGGRETQYF
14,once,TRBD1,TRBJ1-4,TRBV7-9,TGTGCCAGCGTTGGGGACAGAAGGAATGAAAAACTGTTTTTT,CASVGDRRNEKLFF